This T cell receptor beta chain appears in the sequencing data of a study of blood T cell repertoires in COVID-19. Germline lookup yields CDR1 SGHRS and CDR2 YFSETQ. V gave up 1 base and J gave up 11 bases, with 15 bases separating them. The CDR3 extends over 14 amino acids. In the source study's methods: Reference gene primer amplification in the assay estimated nucleated cell counts. Repertoires were generated with immunoSEQ multiplex PCR, while TCRdb's copy carries only in-frame clones and drops some. D and trimming were read from the DNA, whereas the V and J calls and clone size are those reported in that table. The table lists some 64,000 clones, 60% to 80% of them singletons.

The rearrangement joins TRBV5-1 to TRBJ2-2; possibly TRBD2 for D (6 bases). The TCR originated in a woman aged 60-75 years with acute or convalescent COVID-19. The sequenced material came from peripheral blood. CDR3 sequence (DNA): TGCGCCAGCAGCTTGAACGTGGTGGGGGGAGAGCTGTTTTTT. Its translation: CASSLNVVGGELFF.